This T cell receptor (beta chain) was sequenced for a study of blood T cell repertoires in COVID-19. As for the study in general: Whether acute or convalescent, the COVID-19 samples came from the United States, Italy and Spain. In each case, the material was cDNA or gDNA derived from T cells, B-cell-depleted T cells, or PBMCs.

In the study's own analysis: The authors estimated nucleated cell counts from reference gene primer amplification. The protocol was immunoSEQ multiplex PCR, while the TCRdb copy is restricted to in-frame clones and leaves out a portion. For V, J and clone size, that table is used; D and trimming come from the DNA. The sample carries about 81,000 clones, over 65% recorded once. This clone was observed once. This CDR3 comprises 13 residues. Germline assignment: CDR1 MRHNA and CDR2 SNTAGT. With 3 bases removed from V and 4 bases from J, the gap between germline ends came to 9 bases. The source of this sequence is a woman aged 70-85 years with acute or convalescent COVID-19. The gene calls are TRBV6-4 and TRBJ2-5; D possibly corresponds to TRBD1 (6 bases). Sequencing was carried out using peripheral blood. The CDR3 is CASSEVRGETQYF. The CDR3 nucleotides are TGTGCCAGCAGTGAGGTCAGGGGAGAGACCCAGTACTTC.